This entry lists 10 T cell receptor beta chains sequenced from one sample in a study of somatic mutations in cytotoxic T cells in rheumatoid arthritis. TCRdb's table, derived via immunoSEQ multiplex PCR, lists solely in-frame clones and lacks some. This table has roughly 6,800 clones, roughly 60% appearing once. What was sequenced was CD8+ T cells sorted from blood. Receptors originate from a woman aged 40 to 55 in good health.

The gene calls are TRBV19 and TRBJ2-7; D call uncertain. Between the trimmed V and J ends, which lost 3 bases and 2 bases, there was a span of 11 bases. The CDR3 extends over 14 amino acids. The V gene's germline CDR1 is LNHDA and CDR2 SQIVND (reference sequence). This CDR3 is CASSINGGTYEQYF. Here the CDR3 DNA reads TGTGCCAGTAGTATTAACGGCGGTACCTACGAGCAGTACTTC.

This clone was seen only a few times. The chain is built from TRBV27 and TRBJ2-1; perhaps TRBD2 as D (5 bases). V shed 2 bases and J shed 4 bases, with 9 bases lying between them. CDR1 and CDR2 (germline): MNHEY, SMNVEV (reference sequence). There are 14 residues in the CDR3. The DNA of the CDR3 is TGTGCCAGCAGTTTAGGAGGTTCTTACAATGAGCAGTTCTTC. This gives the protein CASSLGGSYNEQFF.

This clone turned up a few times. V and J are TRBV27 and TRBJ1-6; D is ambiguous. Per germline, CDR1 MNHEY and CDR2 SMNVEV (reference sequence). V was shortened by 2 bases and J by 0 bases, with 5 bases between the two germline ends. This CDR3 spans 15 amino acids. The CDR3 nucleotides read TGTGCCAGCAGTTTAAGTAGCTCCTATAATTCACCCCTCCACTTT. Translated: CASSLSSSYNSPLHF.

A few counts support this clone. CDR3 protein: CASSVDSYQPQHF. The CDR3 DNA is TGTGCCAGCAGCGTGGACAGTTATCAGCCCCAGCATTTT. This chain joins TRBV7-6 and TRBJ1-5, with D possibly TRBD1 on 6 matching bases. The CDR3 is made up of 13 amino acids. Germline CDR1 SGHVS, CDR2 FNYEAQ. The V gene lost 5 bases and the J gene lost 5 bases, with 10 bases spanning the gap.

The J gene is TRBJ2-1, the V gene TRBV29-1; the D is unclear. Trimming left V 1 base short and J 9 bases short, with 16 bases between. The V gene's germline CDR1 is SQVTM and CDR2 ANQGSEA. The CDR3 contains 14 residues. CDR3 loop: CSVEGGSRVSEQFF. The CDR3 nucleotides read TGCAGCGTTGAAGGGGGAAGTAGGGTTAGTGAGCAGTTCTTC.

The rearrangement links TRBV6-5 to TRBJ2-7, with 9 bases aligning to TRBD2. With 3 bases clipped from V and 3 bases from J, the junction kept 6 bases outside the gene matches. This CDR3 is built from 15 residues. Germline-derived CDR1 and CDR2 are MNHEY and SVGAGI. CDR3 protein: CASSYLAGEGYEQYF. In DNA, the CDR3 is TGTGCCAGCAGTTATTTAGCGGGAGAGGGCTACGAGCAGTACTTC.

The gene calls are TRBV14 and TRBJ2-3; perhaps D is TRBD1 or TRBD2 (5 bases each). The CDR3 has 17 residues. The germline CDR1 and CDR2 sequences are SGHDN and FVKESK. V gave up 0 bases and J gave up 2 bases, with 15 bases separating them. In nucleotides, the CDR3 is TGTGCCAGCAGCCAAGAAGGGGCTAGCTTATACACAGATACGCAGTATTTT. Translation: CASSQEGASLYTDTQYF.

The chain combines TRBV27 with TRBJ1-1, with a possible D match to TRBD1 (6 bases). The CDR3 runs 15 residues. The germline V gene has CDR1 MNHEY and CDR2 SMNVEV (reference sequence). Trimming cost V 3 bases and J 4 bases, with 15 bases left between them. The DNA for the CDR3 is TGTGCCAGCAGTTTGTCCGGACGAGGGGGCACTGAAGCTTTCTTT. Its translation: CASSLSGRGGTEAFF.

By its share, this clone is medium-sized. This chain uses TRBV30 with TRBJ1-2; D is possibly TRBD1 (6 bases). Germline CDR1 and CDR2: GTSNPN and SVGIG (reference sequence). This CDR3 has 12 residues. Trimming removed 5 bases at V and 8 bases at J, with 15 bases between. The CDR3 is CAWDYRAGGYTF. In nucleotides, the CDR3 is TGTGCCTGGGATTACAGGGCGGGCGGCTACACCTTC.

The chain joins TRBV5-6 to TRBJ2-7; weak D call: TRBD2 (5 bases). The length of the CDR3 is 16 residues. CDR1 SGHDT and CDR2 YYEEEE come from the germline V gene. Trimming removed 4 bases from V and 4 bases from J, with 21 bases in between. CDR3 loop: CASSPTQGLKLYEQYF. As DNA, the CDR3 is TGTGCCAGCAGCCCCACCCAAGGACTGAAGCTTTACGAGCAGTACTTC.